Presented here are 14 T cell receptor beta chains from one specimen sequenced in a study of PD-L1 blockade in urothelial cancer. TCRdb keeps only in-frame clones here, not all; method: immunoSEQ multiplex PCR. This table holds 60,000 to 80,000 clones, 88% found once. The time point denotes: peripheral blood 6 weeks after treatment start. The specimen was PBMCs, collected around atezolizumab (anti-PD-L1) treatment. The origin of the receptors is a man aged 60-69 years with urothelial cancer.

Here the CDR3 reads CASSDLVGSHEQYF. CDR3 nucleotides: TGTGCCAGCAGTGACTTGGTCGGTTCCCACGAGCAGTACTTC. The rearrangement joins TRBV2 to TRBJ2-7; D ambiguous. CDR1 and CDR2 (germline): SNHLY, FYNNEI. This CDR3 spans 14 amino acids. The V and J ends lost 3 bases and 5 bases respectively, with 14 bases between them.

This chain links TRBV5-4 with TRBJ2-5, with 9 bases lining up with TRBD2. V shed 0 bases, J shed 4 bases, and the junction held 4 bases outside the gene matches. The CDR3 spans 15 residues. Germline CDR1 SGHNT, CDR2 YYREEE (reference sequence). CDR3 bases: TGTGCCAGCAGCTTGGAGGGTAGCGGGAGAGAGACCCAGTACTTC. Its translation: CASSLEGSGRETQYF. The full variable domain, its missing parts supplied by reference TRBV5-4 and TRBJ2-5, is ETGVTQSPTHLIKTRGQQVTLRCSSQSGHNTVSWYQQALGQGPQFIFQYYREEENGRGNFPPRFSGLQFPNYSSELNVNALELDDSALYLCASSLEGSGRETQYFGPGTRLLVL.

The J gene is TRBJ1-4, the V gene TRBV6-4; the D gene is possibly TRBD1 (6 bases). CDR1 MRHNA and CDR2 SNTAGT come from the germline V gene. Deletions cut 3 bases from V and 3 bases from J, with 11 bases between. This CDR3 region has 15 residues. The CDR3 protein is CASSEQGNPNEKLFF. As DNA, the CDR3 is TGTGCCAGCAGTGAGCAGGGGAATCCTAATGAAAAACTGTTTTTT.

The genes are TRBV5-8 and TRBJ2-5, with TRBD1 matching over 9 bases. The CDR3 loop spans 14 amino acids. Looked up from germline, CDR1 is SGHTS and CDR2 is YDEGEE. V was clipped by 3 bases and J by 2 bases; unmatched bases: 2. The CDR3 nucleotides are TGTGCCAGCAGCTCGGGGACAGGGCAAGAGACCCAGTACTTC. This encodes CASSSGTGQETQYF.

CDR3 in amino acids: CASSGLAGGRDTQYF. In nucleotides, the CDR3 is TGTGCCAGCAGCGGACTAGCGGGGGGTCGGGATACGCAGTATTTT. The chain carries TRBV9 and TRBJ2-3; TRBD2 agrees at 13 bases. Germline CDR1 is SGDLS and CDR2 is YYNGEE. The ends lost 3 bases at V and 6 bases at J; junction bases unmatched: 4. The CDR3 extends over 15 amino acids.

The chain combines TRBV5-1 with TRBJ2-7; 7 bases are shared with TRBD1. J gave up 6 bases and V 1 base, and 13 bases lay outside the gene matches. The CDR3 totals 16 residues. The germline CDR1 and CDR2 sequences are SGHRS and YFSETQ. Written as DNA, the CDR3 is TGCGCCAGCAGCTTGCTTCCAGGGGGAGCCAATTCCGAGCAGTACTTC. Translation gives CASSLLPGGANSEQYF.

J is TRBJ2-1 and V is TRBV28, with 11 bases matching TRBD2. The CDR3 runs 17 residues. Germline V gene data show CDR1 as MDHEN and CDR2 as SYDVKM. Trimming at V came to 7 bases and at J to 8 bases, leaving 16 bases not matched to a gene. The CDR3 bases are TGTGCCAGCACCCTTTCAACCGTTAGCGGGAGGGCCCATGAGCAGTTCTTC. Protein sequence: CASTLSTVSGRAHEQFF.

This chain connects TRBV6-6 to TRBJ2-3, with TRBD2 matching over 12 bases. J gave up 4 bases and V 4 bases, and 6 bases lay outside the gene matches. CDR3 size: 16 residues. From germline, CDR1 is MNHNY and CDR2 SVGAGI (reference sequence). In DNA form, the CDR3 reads TGTGCCAGCAGTTCTGCTAGCGGGGGGGCTCCAGATACGCAGTATTTT. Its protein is CASSSASGGAPDTQYF.

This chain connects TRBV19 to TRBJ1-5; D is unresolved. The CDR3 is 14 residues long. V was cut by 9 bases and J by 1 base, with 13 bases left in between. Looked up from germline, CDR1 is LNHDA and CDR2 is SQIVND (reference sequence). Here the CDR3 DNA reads TGTGCCAGCGGCGGACTAGCAAGCAATCAGCCCCAGCATTTT. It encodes CASGGLASNQPQHF.

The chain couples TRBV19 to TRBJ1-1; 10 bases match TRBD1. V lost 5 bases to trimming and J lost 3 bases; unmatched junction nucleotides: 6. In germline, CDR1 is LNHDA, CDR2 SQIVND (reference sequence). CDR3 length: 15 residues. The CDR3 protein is CASSPRQGADTEAFF. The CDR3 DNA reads TGTGCCAGTAGTCCCCGACAGGGGGCCGACACTGAAGCTTTCTTT.

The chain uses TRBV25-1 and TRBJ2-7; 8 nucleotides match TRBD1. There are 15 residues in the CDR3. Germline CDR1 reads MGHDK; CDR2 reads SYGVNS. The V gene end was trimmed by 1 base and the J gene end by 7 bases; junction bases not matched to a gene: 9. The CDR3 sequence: CASSEWGRGREEQYF. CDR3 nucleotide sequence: TGTGCCAGCAGTGAATGGGGCAGGGGGCGCGAAGAGCAGTACTTC.

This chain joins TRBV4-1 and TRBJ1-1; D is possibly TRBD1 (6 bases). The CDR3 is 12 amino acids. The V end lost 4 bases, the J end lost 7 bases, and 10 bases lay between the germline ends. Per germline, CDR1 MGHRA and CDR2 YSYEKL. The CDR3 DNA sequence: TGCGCCAGCAGCCTCCCACAGGGTGAAGCTTTCTTT. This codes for CASSLPQGEAFF.

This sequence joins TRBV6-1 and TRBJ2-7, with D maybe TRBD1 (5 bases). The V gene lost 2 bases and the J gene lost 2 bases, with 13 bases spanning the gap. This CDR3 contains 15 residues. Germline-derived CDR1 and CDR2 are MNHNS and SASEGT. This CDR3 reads CASSEWAGRTYEQYF. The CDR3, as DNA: TGTGCCAGCAGTGAATGGGCAGGGCGAACCTACGAGCAGTACTTC.

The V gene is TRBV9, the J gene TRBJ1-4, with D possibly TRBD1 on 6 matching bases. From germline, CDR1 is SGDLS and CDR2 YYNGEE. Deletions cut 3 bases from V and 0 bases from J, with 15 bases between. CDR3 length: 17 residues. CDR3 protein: CASSAGVGGPTNEKLFF. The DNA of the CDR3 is TGTGCCAGCAGCGCAGGGGTTGGAGGTCCAACTAATGAAAAACTGTTTTTT.